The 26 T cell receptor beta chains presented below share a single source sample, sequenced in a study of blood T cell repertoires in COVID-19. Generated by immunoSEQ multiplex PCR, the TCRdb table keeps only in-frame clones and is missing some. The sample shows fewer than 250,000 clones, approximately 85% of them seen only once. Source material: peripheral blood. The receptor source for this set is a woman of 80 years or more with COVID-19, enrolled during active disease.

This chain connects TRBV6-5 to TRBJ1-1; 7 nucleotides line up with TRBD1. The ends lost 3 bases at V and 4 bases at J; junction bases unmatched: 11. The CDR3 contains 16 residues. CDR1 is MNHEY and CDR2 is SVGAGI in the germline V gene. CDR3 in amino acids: CASSYSNAKGATEAFF. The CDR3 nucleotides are TGTGCCAGCAGTTATTCTAATGCGAAGGGGGCCACTGAAGCTTTCTTT.

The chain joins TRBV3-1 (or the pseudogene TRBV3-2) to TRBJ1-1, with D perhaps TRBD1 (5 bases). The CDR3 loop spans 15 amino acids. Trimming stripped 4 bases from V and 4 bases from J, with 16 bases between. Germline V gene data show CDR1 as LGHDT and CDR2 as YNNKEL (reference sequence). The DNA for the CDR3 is TGTGCCAGCAGCCCCTCGGGGGGTTCGTTCACTGAAGCTTTCTTT. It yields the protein CASSPSGGSFTEAFF.

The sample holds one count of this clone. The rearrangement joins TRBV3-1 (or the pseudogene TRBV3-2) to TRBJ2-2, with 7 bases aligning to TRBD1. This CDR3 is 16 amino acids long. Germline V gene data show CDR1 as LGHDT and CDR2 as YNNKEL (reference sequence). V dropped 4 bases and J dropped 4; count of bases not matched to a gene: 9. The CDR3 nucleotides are TGTGCCAGCAGCCCCCCAGGGGGTTCAGGCACCGGGGAGCTGTTTTTT. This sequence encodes CASSPPGGSGTGELFF.

The CDR3 here is CASSFYTENYGYTF. The CDR3 DNA reads TGTGCCAGCAGCTTTTACACAGAAAACTATGGCTACACCTTC. The V and J genes are TRBV7-9 and TRBJ1-2; D gene uncertain. The germline gives CDR1 SEHNR, CDR2 FQNEAQ (reference sequence). CDR3 length equals 14 residues. Trimming pared 3 bases from V and 2 bases from J, leaving 10 bases between.

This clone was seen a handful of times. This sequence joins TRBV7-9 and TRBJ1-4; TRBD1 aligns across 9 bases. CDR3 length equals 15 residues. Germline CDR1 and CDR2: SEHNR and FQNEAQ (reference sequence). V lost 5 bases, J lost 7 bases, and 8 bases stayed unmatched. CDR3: CASSQTQGASEKLFF. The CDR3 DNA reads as TGTGCCAGCAGCCAAACACAGGGGGCGTCTGAAAAACTGTTTTTT.

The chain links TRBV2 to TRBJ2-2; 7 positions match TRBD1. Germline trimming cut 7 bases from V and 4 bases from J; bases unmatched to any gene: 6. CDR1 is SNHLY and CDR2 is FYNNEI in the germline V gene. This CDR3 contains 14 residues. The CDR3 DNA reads TGTGCCAGCACAGGAGACAGGGCCACCGGGGAGCTGTTTTTT. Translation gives CASTGDRATGELFF.

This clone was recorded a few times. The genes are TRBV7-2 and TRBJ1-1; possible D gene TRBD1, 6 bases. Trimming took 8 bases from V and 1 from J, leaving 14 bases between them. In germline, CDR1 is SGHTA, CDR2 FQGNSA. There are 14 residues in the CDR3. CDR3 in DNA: TGTGCCAGCTATACCGGGACATCGAACACTGAAGCTTTCTTT. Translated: CASYTGTSNTEAFF.

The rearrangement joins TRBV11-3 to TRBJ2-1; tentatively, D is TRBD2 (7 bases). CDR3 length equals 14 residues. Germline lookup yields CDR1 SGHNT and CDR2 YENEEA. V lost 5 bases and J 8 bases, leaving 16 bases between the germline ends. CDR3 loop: CASSRAGALDEQFF. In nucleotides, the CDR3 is TGTGCCAGCAGCCGCGCGGGGGCCCTAGATGAGCAGTTCTTC.

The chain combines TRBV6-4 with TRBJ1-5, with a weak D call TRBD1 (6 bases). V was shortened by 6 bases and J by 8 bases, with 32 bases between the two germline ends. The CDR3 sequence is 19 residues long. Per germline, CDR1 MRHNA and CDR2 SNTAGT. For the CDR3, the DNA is TGTGCCAGCAGATGTCCCATCACAGGGAACCCCCTTCGAGTTGAGCCCCAGCATTTT. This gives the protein CASRCPITGNPLRVEPQHF.

Here the CDR3 DNA reads TGTGCCACCAAGCAGGGCTCGAGGGCCAACGTCCTGACTTTC. As protein: CATKQGSRANVLTF. The chain joins TRBV28 to TRBJ2-6, with TRBD1 as a possible D gene (5 bases). The CDR3 runs 14 residues. CDR1 is MDHEN, CDR2 SYDVKM, per germline. V lost 10 bases to trimming and J lost 5 bases, with 15 bases between them.

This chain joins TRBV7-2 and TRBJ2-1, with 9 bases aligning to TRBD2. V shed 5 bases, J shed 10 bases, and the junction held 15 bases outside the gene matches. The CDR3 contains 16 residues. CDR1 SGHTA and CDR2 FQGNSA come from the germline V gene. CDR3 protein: CASSHRGAGGMGEQFF. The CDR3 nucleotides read TGTGCCAGCAGCCACCGCGGGGCGGGGGGGATGGGGGAGCAGTTCTTC.

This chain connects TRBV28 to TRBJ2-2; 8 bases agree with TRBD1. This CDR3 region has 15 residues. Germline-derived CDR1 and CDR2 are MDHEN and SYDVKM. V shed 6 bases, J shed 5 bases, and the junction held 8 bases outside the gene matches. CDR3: CASRKTTGGTGELFF. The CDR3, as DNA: TGTGCCAGCAGGAAGACAACAGGGGGAACCGGGGAGCTGTTTTTT.

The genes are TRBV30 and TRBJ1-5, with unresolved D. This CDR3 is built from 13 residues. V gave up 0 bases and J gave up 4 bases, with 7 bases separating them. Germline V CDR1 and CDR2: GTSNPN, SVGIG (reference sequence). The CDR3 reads CAWSVGPNQPQHF. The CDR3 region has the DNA TGTGCCTGGAGTGTTGGCCCAAATCAGCCCCAGCATTTT.

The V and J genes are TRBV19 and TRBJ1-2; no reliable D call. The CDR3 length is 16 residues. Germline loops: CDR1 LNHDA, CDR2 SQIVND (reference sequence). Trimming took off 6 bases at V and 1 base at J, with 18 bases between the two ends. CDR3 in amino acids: CASRTLGERDNYGYTF. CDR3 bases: TGTGCCAGTAGAACCCTCGGCGAGAGGGATAACTATGGCTACACCTTC.

CDR3 loop: CASSLGTYSNQPQHF. The DNA for the CDR3 is TGTGCCAGCAGCTTAGGGACATATAGCAATCAGCCCCAGCATTTT. The gene calls are TRBV7-9 and TRBJ1-5; perhaps TRBD1 as D (5 bases). The CDR3 is 15 residues long. V shed 1 base and J shed 0 bases, with 7 bases lying between them. Germline values: CDR1 SEHNR, CDR2 FQNEAQ (reference sequence).

The CDR3 loop reads CSASTQIAGVYNEQFF. DNA for the CDR3: TGCAGTGCTAGTACCCAAATAGCGGGGGTATACAATGAGCAGTTCTTC. The V gene is TRBV20-1, the J gene TRBJ2-1; 9 bases align to TRBD2. This CDR3 has 16 amino acids. From germline, CDR1 is DFQATT and CDR2 SNEGSKA (reference sequence). J lost 4 bases, V lost 3 bases, and 10 bases had no gene match.

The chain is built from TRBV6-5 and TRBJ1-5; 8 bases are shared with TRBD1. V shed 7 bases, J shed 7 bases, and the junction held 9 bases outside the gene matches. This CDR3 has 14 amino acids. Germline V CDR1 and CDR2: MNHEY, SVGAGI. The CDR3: CASNEQGVQQPQHF. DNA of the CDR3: TGTGCCAGCAACGAACAGGGGGTCCAACAGCCCCAGCATTTT.

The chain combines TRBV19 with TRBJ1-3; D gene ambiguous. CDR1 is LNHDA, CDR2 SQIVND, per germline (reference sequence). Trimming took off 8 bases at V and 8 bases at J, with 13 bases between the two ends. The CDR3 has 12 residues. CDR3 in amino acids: CASQPRSDTIYF. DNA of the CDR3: TGTGCCAGTCAGCCGAGAAGCGACACCATATATTTT.

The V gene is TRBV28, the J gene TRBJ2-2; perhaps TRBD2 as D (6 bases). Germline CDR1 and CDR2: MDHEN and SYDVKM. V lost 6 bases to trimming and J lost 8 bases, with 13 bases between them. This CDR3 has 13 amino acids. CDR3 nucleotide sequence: TGTGCCAGCAGCCTGGGGGGAGGAGGGGAGCTGTTTTTT. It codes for CASSLGGGGELFF.

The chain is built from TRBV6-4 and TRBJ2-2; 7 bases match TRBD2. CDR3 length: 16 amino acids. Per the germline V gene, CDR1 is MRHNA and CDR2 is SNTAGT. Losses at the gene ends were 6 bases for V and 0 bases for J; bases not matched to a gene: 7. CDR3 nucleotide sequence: TGTGCCAGCAGCCCTTTCGGGGGGACGAACACCGGGGAGCTGTTTTTT. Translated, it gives CASSPFGGTNTGELFF.

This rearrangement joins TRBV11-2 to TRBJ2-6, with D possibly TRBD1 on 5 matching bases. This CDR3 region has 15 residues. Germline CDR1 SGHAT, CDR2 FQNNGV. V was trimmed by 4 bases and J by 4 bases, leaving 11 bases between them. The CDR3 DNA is TGTGCCAGCAGCTCTTTCAGGGTAGGGGCCAACGTCCTGACTTTC. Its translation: CASSSFRVGANVLTF.

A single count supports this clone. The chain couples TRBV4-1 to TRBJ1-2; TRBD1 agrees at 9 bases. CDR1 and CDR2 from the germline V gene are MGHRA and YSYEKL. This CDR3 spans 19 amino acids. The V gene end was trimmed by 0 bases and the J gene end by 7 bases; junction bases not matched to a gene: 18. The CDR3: CASSQDQAPPSRDRAGYTF. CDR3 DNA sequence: TGCGCCAGCAGCCAAGATCAAGCCCCCCCGTCCCGGGACAGGGCTGGCTACACCTTC.

DNA for the CDR3: TGTGCCAGCAGGAATTTAGACGGCGGATTTTTCGAGCAGTACTTC. This encodes CASRNLDGGFFEQYF. J is TRBJ2-7 and V is TRBV6-5; D remains unclear. Trimming removed 6 bases at V and 6 bases at J, with 21 bases between. The CDR3 length is 15 residues. Germline V lookup: CDR1 MNHEY, CDR2 SVGAGI.

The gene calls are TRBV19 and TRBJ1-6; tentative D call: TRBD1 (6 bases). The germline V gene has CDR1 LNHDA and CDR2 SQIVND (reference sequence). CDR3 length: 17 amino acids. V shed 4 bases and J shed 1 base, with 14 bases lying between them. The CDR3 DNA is TGTGCCAGTAGTACCACAGGGTTTTTGTCCTATAATTCACCCCTCCACTTT. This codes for CASSTTGFLSYNSPLHF.

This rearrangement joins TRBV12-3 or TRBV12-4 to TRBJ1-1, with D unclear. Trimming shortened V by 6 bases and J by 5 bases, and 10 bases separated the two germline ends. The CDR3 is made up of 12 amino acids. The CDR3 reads CASSHVRTEAFF. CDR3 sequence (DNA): TGTGCCAGCAGCCACGTCCGGACTGAAGCTTTCTTT.

In DNA, the CDR3 is TGTGCCAGCTCACGCTCGACAGGGGATAGCAATCAGCCCCAGCATTTT. This encodes CASSRSTGDSNQPQHF. The chain recombines TRBV18 with TRBJ1-5; 8 nucleotides align to TRBD1. There are 16 residues in the CDR3. Looked up from germline, CDR1 is KGHSH and CDR2 is LQKENI. Losses at the gene ends were 4 bases for V and 0 bases for J; bases not matched to a gene: 5.